A single sample gave rise to the 4 T cell receptor beta chains below, sequenced in a study of T cell responses to AZD1222 COVID-19 vaccine. The data were produced by immunoSEQ multiplex PCR, yet TCRdb's version contains in-frame clones alone and is incomplete. The sample holds about 53,000 clones, 70% to 85% seen once. The sample was peripheral blood, taken on day 0 of AZD1222 vaccination. These receptors were taken from an adult in good health.

The chain joins TRBV5-6 to TRBJ2-3, with TRBD1 matching over 8 bases. The trim removed 7 bases at V and 5 bases at J, leaving 9 bases unmatched. The CDR3 loop spans 14 amino acids. CDR1 is SGHDT, CDR2 YYEEEE, per germline. CDR3 protein: CASGYRGFGDTQYF. CDR3 nucleotide sequence: TGTGCCAGCGGATACAGGGGGTTTGGAGATACGCAGTATTTT.

The genes are TRBV30 and TRBJ2-7; tentatively, D is TRBD1 (5 bases). The CDR3 runs to 13 residues. Trimming pared 0 bases from V and 6 bases from J, leaving 12 bases between. Germline V gene data show CDR1 as GTSNPN and CDR2 as SVGIG (reference sequence). The CDR3 reads CAWSVPGLGEQYF. CDR3 DNA sequence: TGTGCCTGGAGTGTACCAGGGCTAGGCGAGCAGTACTTC.

The V and J genes are TRBV5-1 and TRBJ2-1; the match to TRBD2 covers 9 bases. This CDR3 comprises 15 residues. Germline CDR1 reads SGHRS; CDR2 reads YFSETQ. V lost 1 base to trimming and J lost 5 bases; unmatched junction nucleotides: 4. The CDR3 loop reads CASSLLASGNNEQFF. The DNA for the CDR3 is TGCGCCAGCAGCTTGTTGGCTAGCGGGAACAATGAGCAGTTCTTC.

The chain recombines TRBV6-5 with TRBJ2-2, with unresolved D. This CDR3 comprises 13 residues. CDR1 is MNHEY and CDR2 is SVGAGI in the germline V gene. Trimming shortened V by 6 bases and J by 4 bases, and 9 bases separated the two germline ends. The CDR3 region is CASRTTGTGELFF. The CDR3, as DNA: TGTGCCAGCAGAACGACGGGCACCGGGGAGCTGTTTTTT.